Presented here are 5 T cell receptor beta chains from one specimen sequenced in a study of cytomegalovirus exposure and HLA in healthy donors. Profiling relied on immunoSEQ multiplex PCR, and the TCRdb table lists in-frame clones only, not all of them. This repertoire shows 150,000 to 200,000 clones, 86% found once; its top ten account for under 3.5%. Sequenced material: PBMCs. Receptors were obtained from a young man in good health and CMV-seropositive.

The rearrangement joins TRBV27 to TRBJ2-1, with TRBD2 identical over 7 bases. Germline V gene sequence: CDR1 MNHEY, CDR2 SMNVEV (reference sequence). The CDR3 totals 16 residues. V lost 3 bases to trimming and J lost 9 bases; unmatched junction nucleotides: 14. The DNA for the CDR3 is TGTGCCAGCAGTTTCGGGAGGTCCACCCATTTTGGTGAGCAGTTCTTC. Its translation: CASSFGRSTHFGEQFF.

This clone was seen a single time. V is TRBV4-2 and J is TRBJ2-7; TRBD2 matches 7 bases. The CDR3 sequence is 15 residues long. CDR1 and CDR2 (germline): LGHNA, YNFKEQ. V dropped 1 base and J dropped 6; count of bases not matched to a gene: 9. CDR3 sequence (DNA): TGTGCCAGCAGCCAAGCCGGGGGAGGGCCTGTCGAGCAGTACTTC. Encoded protein: CASSQAGGGPVEQYF.

The gene calls are TRBV7-3 and TRBJ2-3, with 10 bases identical to TRBD2. The CDR3 has 16 amino acids. After removal of 2 bases from V and 0 bases from J, the junction contained 2 bases not matched to a gene. Germline V gives CDR1 SGHTA, CDR2 FQGTGA. The CDR3 DNA sequence: TGTGCCAGCAGCTTACTAGCGGGAGCCAGCACAGATACGCAGTATTTT. The encoded protein is CASSLLAGASTDTQYF.

V is TRBV10-3 and J is TRBJ1-5, with 8 bases aligning to TRBD1. The CDR3 loop spans 16 amino acids. V dropped 2 bases and J dropped 4; count of bases not matched to a gene: 7. Germline V gives CDR1 ENHRY, CDR2 SYGVKD. The CDR3 region is CAISEAARGRNQPQHF. CDR3 nucleotides: TGTGCCATCAGTGAGGCCGCCAGGGGGCGGAATCAGCCCCAGCATTTT.

The genes are TRBV7-6 and TRBJ2-3; TRBD2 is a possible D gene (6 bases). The CDR3 sequence is 13 residues long. Trimming took 3 bases from V and 6 from J, leaving 10 bases between them. CDR1 SGHVS and CDR2 FNYEAQ come from the germline V gene. CDR3 nucleotide sequence: TGTGCCAGCAGCTTCCAGGAGGGTGATACGCAGTATTTT. It codes for CASSFQEGDTQYF.